The present entry profiles one T cell receptor (beta chain) with its context. Antigen specificity is unknown. A J-beta primer mix and a sample-barcoded 5' primer were used in a second PCR of roughly 7 to 12 cycles. A template-switch adaptor with 12 random nucleotides tagged each cDNA molecule. TCRdb re-called the 5' RACE reads through MiXCR, storing one row per CDR3 protein. The data hold around 500,000 distinct CDR3 sequences, with about 25% observed a single time. This entry comes from a study of blood T cells in healthy people across ages. Overall study context: The capture of about one barcoded beta molecule per two T cells was achieved by template switching.

Donation came from healthy Caucasian individuals in Russia who were aged roughly 6 to 100. CDR1 and CDR2 (germline): SEHNR, FQNEAQ (reference sequence). The CDR3 length is 19 residues. The study's findings and limits: Naive T cell percentage showed a strong correlation with the diversity of TCR beta.

The same data also went into a second study, on T cells of mothers and their children.

Sequenced material: blood. This chain uses TRBV7-9 with TRBJ2-5; D is possibly TRBD1 (6 bases). The DNA end is a closer match to TRBJ2-7, so the J assignment may be wrong. The receptor comes from a boy younger than 10 in good health. The CDR3 nucleotides are TGTGCCAGCAGCTTCGGACAGCTCCTTCATTTCCCCCTATCCTACGAGCAGTACTTC. It translates to CASSFGQLLHFPLSYEQYF.